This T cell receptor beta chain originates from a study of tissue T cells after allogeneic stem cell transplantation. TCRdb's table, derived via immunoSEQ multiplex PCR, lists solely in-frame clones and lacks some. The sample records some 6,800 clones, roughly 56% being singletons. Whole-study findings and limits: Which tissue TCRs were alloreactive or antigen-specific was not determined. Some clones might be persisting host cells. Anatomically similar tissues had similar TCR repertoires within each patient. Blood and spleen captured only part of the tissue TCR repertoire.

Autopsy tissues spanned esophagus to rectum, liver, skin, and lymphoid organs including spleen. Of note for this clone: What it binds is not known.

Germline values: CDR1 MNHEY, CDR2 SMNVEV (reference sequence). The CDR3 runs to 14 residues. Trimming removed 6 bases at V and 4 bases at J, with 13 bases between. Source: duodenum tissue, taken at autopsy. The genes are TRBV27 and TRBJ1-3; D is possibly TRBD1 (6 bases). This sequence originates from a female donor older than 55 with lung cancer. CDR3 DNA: TGTGCCAGCAGACTCCAGGGGACCGGAAACACCATATATTTT. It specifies CASRLQGTGNTIYF.